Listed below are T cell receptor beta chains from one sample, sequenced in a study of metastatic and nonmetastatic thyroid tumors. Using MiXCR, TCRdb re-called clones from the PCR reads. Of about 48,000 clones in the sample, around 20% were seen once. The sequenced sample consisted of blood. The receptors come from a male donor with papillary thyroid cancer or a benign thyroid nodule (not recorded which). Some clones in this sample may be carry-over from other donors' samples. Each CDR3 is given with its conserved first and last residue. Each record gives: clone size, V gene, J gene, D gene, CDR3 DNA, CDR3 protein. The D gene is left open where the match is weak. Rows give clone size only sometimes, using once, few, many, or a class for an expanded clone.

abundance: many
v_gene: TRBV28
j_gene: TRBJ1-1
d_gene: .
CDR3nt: TGTGCCAGCACCTCGGGCCCCTTAGGCACTGAAGCTTTCTTT
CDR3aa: CASTSGPLGTEAFF

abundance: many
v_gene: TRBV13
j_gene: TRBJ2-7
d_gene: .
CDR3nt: TGTGCCAGCAGCCAGAACAAGGGCTACGAGCAGTACTTC
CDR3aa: CASSQNKGYEQYF

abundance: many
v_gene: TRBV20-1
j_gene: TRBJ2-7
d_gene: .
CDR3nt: TGCAGCGCTAGAAACATGCGAACCTACGAGCAGTACTTC
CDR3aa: CSARNMRTYEQYF

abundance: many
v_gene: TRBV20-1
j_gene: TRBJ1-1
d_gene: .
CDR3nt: TGCAGTGCTAGGGGACGCCCGGTCGAAGCTTTCTTT
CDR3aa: CSARGRPVEAFF

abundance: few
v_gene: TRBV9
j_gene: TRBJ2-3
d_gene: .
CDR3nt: TGTGCCAGCAGCGCTAGCGCAGATACGCAGTATTTT
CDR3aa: CASSASADTQYF

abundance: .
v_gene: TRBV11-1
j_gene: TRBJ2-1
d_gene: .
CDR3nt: TGTGCCAGCAGCCAAAGGGGGGCTAGCTGGAATGAGCAGTTCTTC
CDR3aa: CASSQRGASWNEQFF

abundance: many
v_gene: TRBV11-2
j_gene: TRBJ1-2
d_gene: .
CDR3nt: TGTGCCAGCAGCTTAGAGCAGTTTCCAGGGAGCTATGGCTACACCTTC
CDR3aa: CASSLEQFPGSYGYTF

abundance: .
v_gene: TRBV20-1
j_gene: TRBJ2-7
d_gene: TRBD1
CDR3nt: TGCAGTGCTAGAGTCGCCGGGACAGACTACGAGCAGTACTTC
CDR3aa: CSARVAGTDYEQYF

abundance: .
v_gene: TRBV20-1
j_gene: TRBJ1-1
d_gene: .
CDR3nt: TGCAGTGCTAGCTCCGGGGGACTGCGGACTGAAGCTTTCTTT
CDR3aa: CSASSGGLRTEAFF

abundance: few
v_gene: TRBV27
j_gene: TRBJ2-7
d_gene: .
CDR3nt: TGTGCCAGCAGTCCCTATCCAGGAGCCGGTTCCTATGAGCAGTACTTC
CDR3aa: CASSPYPGAGSYEQYF

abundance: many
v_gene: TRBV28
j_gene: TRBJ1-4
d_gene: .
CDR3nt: TGTGCCAGCAGGGGGGTCAGTTCAACTAATGAAAAACTGTTTTTT
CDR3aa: CASRGVSSTNEKLFF

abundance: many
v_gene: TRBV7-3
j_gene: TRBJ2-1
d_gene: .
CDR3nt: TGTGCCAGCAGCTTACGGGGGACGGACCTTACCTACAATGAGCAGTTCTTC
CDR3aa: CASSLRGTDLTYNEQFF

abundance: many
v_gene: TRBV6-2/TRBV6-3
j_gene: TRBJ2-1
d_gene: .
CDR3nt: TGTGCCAGCAGTTCTCGACTGCGCCTGTACAATGAGCAGTTCTTC
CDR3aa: CASSSRLRLYNEQFF

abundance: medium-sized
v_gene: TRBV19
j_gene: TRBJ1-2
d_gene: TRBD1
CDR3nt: TGTGCCAGTAGTCCTGGGACAGCCACTAACTATGGCTACACCTTC
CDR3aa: CASSPGTATNYGYTF

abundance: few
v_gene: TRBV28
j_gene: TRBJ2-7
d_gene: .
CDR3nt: TGTGCCAGCAGTCCAGAGGAAGCGGGTTCCTACGAGCAGTACTTC
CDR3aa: CASSPEEAGSYEQYF

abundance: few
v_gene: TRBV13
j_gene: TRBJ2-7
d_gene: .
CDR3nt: TGTTCCAGCATCTTCCGGGACGGACCCTACGAGCAGTACTTC
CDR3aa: CSSIFRDGPYEQYF

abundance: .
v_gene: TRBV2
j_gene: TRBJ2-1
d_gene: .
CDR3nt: TGTGCCAGCAGTGAAGGTCTAGCGTGTCTCTACAATGATCAGTTCTTC
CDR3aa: CASSEGLACLYNDQFF

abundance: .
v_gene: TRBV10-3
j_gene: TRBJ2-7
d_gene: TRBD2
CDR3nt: TGTGCCACAACCAGCGGGGGGAACTACGAGCAGTACTTC
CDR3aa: CATTSGGNYEQYF

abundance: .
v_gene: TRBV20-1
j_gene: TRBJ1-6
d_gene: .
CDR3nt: TGCAGTGCTAGAGCGTCGGTCCAGATCTATAATTCACCCCTCCACTTT
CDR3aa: CSARASVQIYNSPLHF

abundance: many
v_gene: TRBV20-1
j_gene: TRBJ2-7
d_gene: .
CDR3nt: TGCAGTGCTAGAGGAGCGACCTACGAGCAGTACTTC
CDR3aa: CSARGATYEQYF

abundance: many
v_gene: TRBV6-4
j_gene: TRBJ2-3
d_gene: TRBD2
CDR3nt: TGTGCCACTTCGCCGGGACTAGGCACAGATACGCAGTATTTT
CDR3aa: CATSPGLGTDTQYF

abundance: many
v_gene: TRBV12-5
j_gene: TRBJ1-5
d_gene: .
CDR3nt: TGTGCTAGTGGTTTTCCACAGGTTGATAGCAATCAGCCCCAGCATTTT
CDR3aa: CASGFPQVDSNQPQHF

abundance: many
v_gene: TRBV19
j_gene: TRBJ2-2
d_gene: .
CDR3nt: TGTGCCAGTAGTCTCCACTCCAGGGGCAACACCGGGGAGCTGTTTTTT
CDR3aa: CASSLHSRGNTGELFF

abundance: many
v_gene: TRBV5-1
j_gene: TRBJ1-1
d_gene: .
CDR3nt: TGCGCCAGCAGCTTATCAGGGTACAACACTGAAGCTTTCTTT
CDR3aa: CASSLSGYNTEAFF

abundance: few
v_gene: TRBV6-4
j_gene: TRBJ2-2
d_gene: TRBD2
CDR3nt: TGTGCCAGCAGTCCTAGCAGCGGGAGCTTCGGGGAGCTGTTTTTT
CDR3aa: CASSPSSGSFGELFF

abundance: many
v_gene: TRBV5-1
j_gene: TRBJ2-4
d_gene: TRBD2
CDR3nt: TGCGCCAGCAGCTTGGACCGGGGGGTAGCCAAAAACATTCAGTACTTC
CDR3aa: CASSLDRGVAKNIQYF

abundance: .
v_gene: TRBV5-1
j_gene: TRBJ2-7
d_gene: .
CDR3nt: TGCGCCAGCAGCTTGGGGGGTGAGAGCTCCTACGAGCAGTACTTC
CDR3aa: CASSLGGESSYEQYF

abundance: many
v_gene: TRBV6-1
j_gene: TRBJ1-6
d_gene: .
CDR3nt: TGTGCCAGCAGCCAATTAGGGGGGGACTCTAATTCACCCCTCCACTTT
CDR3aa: CASSQLGGDSNSPLHF

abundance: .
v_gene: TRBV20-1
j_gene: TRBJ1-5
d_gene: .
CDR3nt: TGCAGTGCTTCTGATAGCAATCAGCCCCAGCATTTT
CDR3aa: CSASDSNQPQHF